Included here is one T cell receptor (beta chain) sequence, with context. The antigen it binds to is not known. No base-level quality is on record; no much larger clone is a single base apart. CDR1 and CDR2, per the germline V gene, are SNHLY and FYNNEI. The germline V end is reduced by 8 bases and the J end by 9 bases; junction bases left unmatched: 14. Including the terminal cysteine and phenylalanine, the CDR3 comprises 14 residues. The retained sequence is limited to the CDR3, 42 bases, with the frame set at the first base. This sample is drawn from a study of OX40 agonist ivuxolimab in advanced cancers. Some background on the complete study: The costimulatory receptor OX40 (CD134) was targeted by ivuxolimab, a fully human IgG2 agonistic monoclonal antibody. Among the approximately 50 dose-escalation patients, 19 had hepatocellular carcinoma, 15 melanoma, 9 renal cell carcinoma and 9 head and neck cancer. Prior anti-PD-1, anti-PD-L1 or anti-CTLA-4 therapy was permitted, and checkpoint inhibitors had been received by about 37% of dose-escalation patients. Intravenous ivuxolimab was administered to patients every 2 weeks at six dose levels: 0.01, 0.1, 0.3, 1.5, 3 and 10 mg/kg. The paper describes the monotherapy dose-escalation part (N of about 47 patients) of the phase I trial of ivuxolimab. Peripheral TCRbeta sequencing was intended to test whether TCR sequence diversity was altered and clonal T-cell expansion was caused by ivuxolimab. Partial responses occurred in three dose-escalation patients: two with cutaneous melanoma and one with hepatocellular carcinoma. The dose-escalation cohort was 82.7% male with a mean age of approximately 60 years, ranging from 23 to 79.

Broader findings and caveats from the paper: After ivuxolimab, more expanded clones were found on average in CD8+ T cells than in CD4+ T cells. Clonal expansion of both CD4+ and CD8+ blood T cells was observed from baseline to week 6 at doses 0.1 to 3.0 mg/kg. Partial responders in the 0.1-3.0 mg/kg groups had among the lowest normalized peripheral clonal expansion, especially among CD8+ T cells. Low levels of normalized T-cell clonal expansion were also seen in some patients who did not respond. Which antigens the clonally expanded peripheral T cells were specific for was not determined.

Patients with autoimmune disease history or receiving systemic immunosuppression were excluded from the trial. Peripheral blood for TCR sequencing was collected from all dose cohorts at baseline, on cycle 4 day 1, and on cycle 7 day 1. Samples were obtained from an open-label, multicenter, first-in-human phase I dose-escalation trial of ivuxolimab. Adults with locally advanced or metastatic melanoma, renal cell carcinoma, hepatocellular carcinoma or head and neck squamous cell carcinoma were enrolled in the trial. CD4+ and CD8+ T cells were sorted separately from peripheral blood before TCR sequencing. For sequencing of the TCRbeta CDR3 region, genomic DNA was extracted from the sorted cells. The immunoSEQ Assay was used to sequence the TCRbeta CDR3 regions. In its TCRdb copy, this immuneACCESS table keeps in-frame sequences only and misses some clones. Where compared with another copy, unresolved V genes explain less than half of these, and the others have no known cause. The sample profile shows around 63,000 clones; roughly nine tenths of them were found once. The ten largest clonotypes hold 10% to 11% of the sample.

The sequence links TRBV2 to TRBJ2-3; 7 junctional bases match TRBD2. Source: CD4+ or CD8+ T cells sorted from blood, taken in a trial of the OX40 agonist ivuxolimab. This TCR was recovered from an adult with an advanced solid tumor such as melanoma, head and neck, liver or kidney cancer. The DNA reads as follows: TGTGCCAGCGGCGCTAGCGGCGGGGTCGGGACGCAGTATTTT. The translation is CASGASGGVGTQYF.